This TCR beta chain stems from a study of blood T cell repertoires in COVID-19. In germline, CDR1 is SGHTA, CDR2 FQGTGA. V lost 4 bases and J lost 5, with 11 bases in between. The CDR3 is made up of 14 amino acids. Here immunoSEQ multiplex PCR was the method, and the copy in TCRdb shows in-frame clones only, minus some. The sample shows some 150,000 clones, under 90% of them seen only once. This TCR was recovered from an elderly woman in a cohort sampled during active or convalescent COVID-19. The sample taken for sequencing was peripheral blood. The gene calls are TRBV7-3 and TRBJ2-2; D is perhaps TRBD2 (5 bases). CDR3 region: CASSSLTGTGELFF. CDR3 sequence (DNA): TGTGCCAGCAGCTCCTTAACGGGGACCGGGGAGCTGTTTTTT.